This is a list of T cell receptor beta chains from one sample in a study of T-cell reconstitution after alpha-beta-depleted transplantation in children. TCRdb reanalysed the PCR reads using MiXCR and keeps one entry per CDR3 protein. The table records 540,000 or so distinct CDR3 sequences, more than 20% of them present only once. The sample in question was PBMCs, mostly from graft donor cells, obtained 360 days after TCRalphabeta/CD19-depleted stem cell transplant. Every receptor here comes from a boy younger than two who had a stem cell transplant for acute myeloid leukemia, so the T cells may come from the graft donor. CDR3s include the opening cysteine and the closing phenylalanine or tryptophan. A D gene is named only where the DNA matches it firmly. For some rows the clone size is stated as once, few or many, or as a class when expanded; others skip it.

>TRBV29-1|NA|TRBJ1-3|NA
TGCAGCGCCAAGTCGGGGAGTGGAAACACCATATATTTT
CSAKSGSGNTIYF
>TRBV4-3|NA|TRBJ2-6|NA
TGCGCCAGCAGCACTACATACTCTGGGGCCAACGTCCTGACTTTC
CASSTTYSGANVLTF
>TRBV12-3/TRBV12-4|NA|TRBJ1-3|many
TGTGCCAGCAGTTTCGCCCAAGGAAACACCATATATTTT
CASSFAQGNTIYF
>TRBV27|NA|TRBJ2-3|NA
TGTGCCAGCAGTTCCCACCAGCGCCATACGCAGTATTTT
CASSSHQRHTQYF
>TRBV6-5|NA|TRBJ1-1|few
TGTGCCAGCAGTTACTCGCCGGCGAACACTGAAGCTTTCTTT
CASSYSPANTEAFF
>TRBV5-1|TRBD2|TRBJ2-1|many
TGCGCCAGCAGCTCTGGACTAGGTGGGGTGTCTCACACGCGGAATGAGCAGTTCTTC
CASSSGLGGVSHTRNEQFF
>TRBV15|TRBD1|TRBJ2-5|NA
TGTGCCACCAGCAGTCGTCCGGACAGGGTCCAAGAGACCCAGTACTTC
CATSSRPDRVQETQYF
>TRBV5-1|NA|TRBJ1-1|NA
TGCGCCAGCAGCTGGGGTCAGGAAGCTTTCTTT
CASSWGQEAFF
>TRBV12-3/TRBV12-4|TRBD1|TRBJ2-1|NA
TGTGCCAGCAGTACACGAGGACAGGTCCCCAAAAATGAGCAGTTCTTC
CASSTRGQVPKNEQFF
>TRBV27|NA|TRBJ1-6|many
TGTGCCAGCAGTTTATCGATGGGCGAGACCTATAATTCACCCCTCCACTTT
CASSLSMGETYNSPLHF
>TRBV11-2|NA|TRBJ1-1|few
TGTGCCAGCAGCTTGGTGGGCGCGGATGTCACTGAAGCTTTCTTT
CASSLVGADVTEAFF
>TRBV20-1|NA|TRBJ2-3|few
TGCAGTGCTTACCCCAGAACCCGCAGCACAGATACGCAGTATTTT
CSAYPRTRSTDTQYF
>TRBV20-1|TRBD2|TRBJ2-3|many
TGCAGTGCTCTAAGCGGGGGCTACACAGATACGCAGTATTTT
CSALSGGYTDTQYF
>TRBV20-1|NA|TRBJ2-1|few
TGCAGTGCGTGGGGGGCGGGGGCGGTTGACAATGAGCAGTTCTTC
CSAWGAGAVDNEQFF
>TRBV24-1|NA|TRBJ2-1|NA
TGTGCCACCAGTGATTTACAGGCTTCCTCCAGCTCCTACAATGAGCAGTTCTTC
CATSDLQASSSSYNEQFF
>TRBV2|TRBD1|TRBJ2-5|NA
TGTGCCAGCAGTCGACAGGGGTACGAGACCCAGTACTTC
CASSRQGYETQYF
>TRBV3-1|TRBD2|TRBJ2-2|many
TGTGCCAGCAGGCGGACTAGCGCGAACACCGGGGAGCTGTTTTTT
CASRRTSANTGELFF
>TRBV5-1|NA|TRBJ2-3|few
TGCGCCAGCAGCTTGGGGTCCACAGGGAGCACAGATACGCAGTATTTT
CASSLGSTGSTDTQYF
>TRBV7-9|TRBD2|TRBJ2-1|few
TGTGCCAGCAGCTTAGCGCTAGCGGGGAGCTCCTACAATGAGCAGTTCTTC
CASSLALAGSSYNEQFF
>TRBV18|TRBD2|TRBJ2-1|NA
TGTGCCAGCTCACCACCGACTAGCGGGGGTTATGAGCAGTTCTTC
CASSPPTSGGYEQFF
>TRBV13|NA|TRBJ2-5|few
TGTGCCAGCAGCTTTGGCGCCGGGACAAAAGAGACCCAGTACTTC
CASSFGAGTKETQYF
>TRBV6-1|TRBD1|TRBJ2-7|few
TGTGCCAGCAGTCAAGGACAGGGGACCTTCTACGAGCAGTACTTC
CASSQGQGTFYEQYF
>TRBV20-1|NA|TRBJ1-2|few
TGCAGTGCTTCTGCCGGGACAAACTATGGCTACACCTTC
CSASAGTNYGYTF
>TRBV6-5|TRBD1|TRBJ2-5|few
TGTGCCAGCAGTTACGATAGACAGGGGGCTGGAAAGTACTTC
CASSYDRQGAGKYF
>TRBV4-2|NA|TRBJ1-3|NA
TGTGCCAGCAGCCAAGGGCCCTACACCATATATTTT
CASSQGPYTIYF
>TRBV12-3/TRBV12-4|NA|TRBJ2-1|NA
TGTGCCAGCAGTCAAAAATTTGCTCCGCAGTTCTTC
CASSQKFAPQFF
>TRBV7-2|NA|TRBJ1-2|NA
TGTGCCAGCAGCTTATGGACAGACAACTATGGCTACACCTTC
CASSLWTDNYGYTF
>TRBV18|NA|TRBJ2-7|NA
TGTGCCAGCTCACCAGACCATACCGAGCAGTACTTC
CASSPDHTEQYF
>TRBV3-1|NA|TRBJ2-5|many
TGTGCCAGCAGCCAAGCGGCTAGCGCGGAGACCCAGTACTTC
CASSQAASAETQYF
>TRBV29-1|NA|TRBJ1-6|many
TGCAGCGTTGGCTGGGAGAGTAATTCACCCCTCCACTTT
CSVGWESNSPLHF
>TRBV24-1|TRBD1|TRBJ1-6|many
TGTGCCACCCAGGGTAAACAGGGGATTAATTCACCCCTCCACTTT
CATQGKQGINSPLHF
>TRBV20-1|NA|TRBJ1-3|NA
TGCAGTGCTGCGAGTCAGGGGTCAACCTCTGGAAACACCATATATTTT
CSAASQGSTSGNTIYF
>TRBV12-3/TRBV12-4|NA|TRBJ1-5|NA
TGTGCCAGCAGTTCAGGGGATCAACGGCCCCAGCATTTT
CASSSGDQRPQHF
>TRBV25-1|NA|TRBJ1-5|few
TGTGCCAGCAGTTTCTCAGGGGTGGGACAGCCCCAGCATTTT
CASSFSGVGQPQHF
>TRBV6-5|NA|TRBJ2-7|many
TGTGCCAGCAGTGAAGGGGGCGAGCAGTACTTC
CASSEGGEQYF
>TRBV12-3/TRBV12-4|NA|TRBJ2-2|many
TGTGCCACTACTTACACCGGGGAGCTGTTTTTT
CATTYTGELFF
>TRBV20-1|NA|TRBJ1-1|few
TGCAGTGCTAGAGGGCAGACTACGAACACTGAAGCTTTCTTT
CSARGQTTNTEAFF
>TRBV11-2|TRBD2|TRBJ2-5|NA
TGTGCCAGCAGCTTCCTTGCCCTACTAGCGCCGGGCCTCCAAGAGACCCAGTACTTC
CASSFLALLAPGLQETQYF
>TRBV29-1|NA|TRBJ1-1|once
TGCAGCGTTCAACAGAACACTGAAGCTTTCTTT
CSVQQNTEAFF
>TRBV5-1|NA|TRBJ2-1|few
TGCGCCAGCAGCTTGGACCTGTATGAGCAGTTCTTC
CASSLDLYEQFF
>TRBV19|NA|TRBJ2-5|few
TGTGCCAGCGTTCCGGGTGGGGGAGAGACCCAGTACTTC
CASVPGGGETQYF
>TRBV6-5|NA|TRBJ1-1|NA
TGTGCCAGCAGTTACTCGTTAGGGCAGGGGACGAACACTGAAGCTTTCTTT
CASSYSLGQGTNTEAFF
>TRBV20-1|TRBD1|TRBJ2-7|many
TGCAGTGCCGTCGACAGGGCCTTTACCTACGAGCAGTACTTC
CSAVDRAFTYEQYF
>TRBV6-1|TRBD1|TRBJ2-6|NA
TGTGCCAGCAGTCGTAGGACAGGCTCTGGGGCCAACGTCCTGACTTTC
CASSRRTGSGANVLTF
>TRBV18|NA|TRBJ1-5|few
TGTGCCAGCTCACCCACGGCGGGAGATCAGCCCCAGCATTTT
CASSPTAGDQPQHF
>TRBV20-1|NA|TRBJ2-3|once
TGCAGTGATCCCAGCCGGGGCCCTAGCACAGATACGCAGTATTTT
CSDPSRGPSTDTQYF
>TRBV7-9|TRBD2|TRBJ2-1|NA
TGTGCCAGCAGCGAAAAGGGACTAGCTCAGAGGCAGTTCTTC
CASSEKGLAQRQFF
>TRBV19|TRBD1|TRBJ2-4|many
TGTGCCAGTAGTATACGGGGACAGGACCAAAACATTCAGTACTTC
CASSIRGQDQNIQYF
>TRBV20-1|TRBD2|TRBJ2-3|few
TGCAGTGCGCGTGAACTAGCGGGGGGAGTAGATACGCAGTATTTT
CSARELAGGVDTQYF
>TRBV6-1|TRBD1|TRBJ2-7|few
TGTGCCAGCAGGACCGGGACAGCAACCTACGAGCAGTACTTC
CASRTGTATYEQYF
>TRBV4-2|NA|TRBJ1-6|few
TGTGCCAGCAGCCAAGATGAGGGTCTAAGCTCCTATAATTCACCCCTCCACTTT
CASSQDEGLSSYNSPLHF
>TRBV20-1|NA|TRBJ1-6|NA
TGCAGCGGCGGGCGAAATTCACCCCTCCACTTT
CSGGRNSPLHF
>TRBV4-3|NA|TRBJ1-4|few
TGCGCCAGCAGCCTATCCAGGCTAGCAACTAATGAAAAACTGTTTTTT
CASSLSRLATNEKLFF
>TRBV20-1|NA|TRBJ2-3|many
TGCAGTGCTAGAAACCCGGGACTGTCTAGCACAGATACGCAGTATTTT
CSARNPGLSSTDTQYF